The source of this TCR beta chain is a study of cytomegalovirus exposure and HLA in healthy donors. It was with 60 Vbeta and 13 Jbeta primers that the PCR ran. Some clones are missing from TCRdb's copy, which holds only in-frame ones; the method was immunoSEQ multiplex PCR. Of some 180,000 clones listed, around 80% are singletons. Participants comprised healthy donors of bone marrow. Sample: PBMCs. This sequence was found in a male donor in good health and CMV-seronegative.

Written as DNA, the CDR3 is TGCGCCAGCAGCACAGGGACAGGGAACGAGCAGTACTTC. Amino acid sequence: CASSTGTGNEQYF. The chain has TRBV5-1 and TRBJ2-7; 9 bases match TRBD1. Trimming at V came to 4 bases and at J to 5 bases, leaving 4 bases not matched to a gene. In germline, CDR1 is SGHRS, CDR2 YFSETQ. The CDR3 extends over 13 amino acids.